This section outlines one T cell receptor (beta chain) sequence together with its context. From germline, CDR1 is SGHVS and CDR2 FQNEAQ. This CDR3 is built from 14 residues. V lost 6 bases and J lost 7; bases outside the gene matches: 8. This specimen comes from a study of T cell changes during pregnancy in multiple sclerosis. The data were produced by immunoSEQ multiplex PCR, yet TCRdb's version contains in-frame clones alone and is incomplete. The sample lists roughly 18,000 clones; around four fifths were seen once. This sequence joins TRBV7-8 and TRBJ2-1; 8 nucleotides align to TRBD2. The specimen was CD8+ T cells from peripheral blood mononuclear cells, collected in the second trimester of pregnancy. This clonotype was obtained from a female donor in good health, enrolled as a control in a pregnancy study. CDR3 residues: CASSSGGGENEQFF. The CDR3 nucleotides are TGTGCCAGCAGTTCGGGGGGGGGTGAGAATGAGCAGTTCTTC.